This T cell receptor beta chain derives from a study of blood T cell repertoires in COVID-19. Study details: There were acute and convalescent COVID-19 samples, and they came from the United States, Italy and Spain. The cDNA or gDNA used as material had been derived from T cells, B-cell-depleted T cells, or PBMCs.

Some clones are missing from TCRdb's copy, which holds only in-frame ones; the method was immunoSEQ multiplex PCR. The sample includes 250,000 to 300,000 clones, roughly nine tenths of them seen just once. There are 16 residues in the CDR3. Trimming removed 3 bases from V and 4 bases from J; junction bases left unmatched: 9. The germline V gene encodes CDR1 MNHNS and CDR2 SASEGT. J is TRBJ2-1 and V is TRBV6-1, with TRBD2 matching 7 bases. Material for sequencing was peripheral blood. The origin of this receptor is a man aged 18 to 35 with active or convalescent COVID-19. Written as DNA, the CDR3 is TGTGCCAGCAGTGATCTAGCGGCAGGTTCATACAATGAGCAGTTCTTC. This sequence encodes CASSDLAAGSYNEQFF.